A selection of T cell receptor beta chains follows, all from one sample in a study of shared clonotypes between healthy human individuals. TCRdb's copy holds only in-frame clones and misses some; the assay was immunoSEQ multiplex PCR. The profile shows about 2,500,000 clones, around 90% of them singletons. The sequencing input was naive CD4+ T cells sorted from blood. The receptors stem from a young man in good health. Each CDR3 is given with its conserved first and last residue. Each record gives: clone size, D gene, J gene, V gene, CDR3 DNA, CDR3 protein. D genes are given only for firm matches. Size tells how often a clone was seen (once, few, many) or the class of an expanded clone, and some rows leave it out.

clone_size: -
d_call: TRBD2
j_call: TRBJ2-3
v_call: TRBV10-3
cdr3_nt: TGTGCCATCAGGGGGACTAGCGGGACAGATACGCAGTATTTT
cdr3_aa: CAIRGTSGTDTQYF

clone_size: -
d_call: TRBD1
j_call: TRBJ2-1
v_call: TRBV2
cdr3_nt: TGTGCCAGCAGTCCGCTAGCAGGGGGCTCCTACAATGAGCAGTTCTTC
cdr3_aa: CASSPLAGGSYNEQFF

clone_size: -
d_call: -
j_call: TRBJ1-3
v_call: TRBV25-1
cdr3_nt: TGTGCCAGCAGTGTGGCGAGCTCTGGAAACACCATATATTTT
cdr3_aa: CASSVASSGNTIYF

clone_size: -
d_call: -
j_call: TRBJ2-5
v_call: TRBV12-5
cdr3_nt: TGTGCTAGTGGTTTGGTAATAGCGGCCCACCAAGAGACCCAGTACTTC
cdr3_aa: CASGLVIAAHQETQYF

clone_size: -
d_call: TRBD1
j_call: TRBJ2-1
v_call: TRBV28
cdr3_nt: TGTGCCAGCAGTTTCGGGACAGATTACAATGAGCAGTTCTTC
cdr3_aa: CASSFGTDYNEQFF

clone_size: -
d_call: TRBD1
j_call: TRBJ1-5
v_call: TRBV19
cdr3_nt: TGTGCCAGTAGTATAAACAGGGGGGGCAATCAGCCCCAGCATTTT
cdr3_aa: CASSINRGGNQPQHF

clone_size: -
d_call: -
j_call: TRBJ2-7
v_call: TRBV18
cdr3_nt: TGTGCCAGCTCACTCTCCTACGAGCAGTACTTC
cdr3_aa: CASSLSYEQYF

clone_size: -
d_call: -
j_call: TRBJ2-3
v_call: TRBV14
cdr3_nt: TGTGCCAGCAGCCAAGAGCTCCAGGGTGCAGATACGCAGTATTTT
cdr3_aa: CASSQELQGADTQYF

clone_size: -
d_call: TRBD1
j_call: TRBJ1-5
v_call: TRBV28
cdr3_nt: TGTGCCAGCAGGGCCCGGATTGGGACAGGGGGAGATCAGCCCCAGCATTTT
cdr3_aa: CASRARIGTGGDQPQHF

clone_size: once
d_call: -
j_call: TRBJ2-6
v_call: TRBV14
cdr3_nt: TGTGCCAGCAGCCAAGGCGGGGCTGGGGCCAACGTCCTGACTTTC
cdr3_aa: CASSQGGAGANVLTF

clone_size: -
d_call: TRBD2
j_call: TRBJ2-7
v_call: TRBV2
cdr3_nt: TGTGCCAGCAGTGTCGCTAGCGGGGGGGCCTACGAGCAGTACTTC
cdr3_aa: CASSVASGGAYEQYF

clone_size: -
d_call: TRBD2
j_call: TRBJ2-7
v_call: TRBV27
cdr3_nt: TGTGCCAGCAGTTTCACCGGGACTAGTTCCTACGAGCAGTACTTC
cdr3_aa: CASSFTGTSSYEQYF

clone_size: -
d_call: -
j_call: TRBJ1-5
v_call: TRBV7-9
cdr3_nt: TGTGCCAGCAGCTCCTCAGGGGCTGGGCAGCCCCAGCATTTT
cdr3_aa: CASSSSGAGQPQHF

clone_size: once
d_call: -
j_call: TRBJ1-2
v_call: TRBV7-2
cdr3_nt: TGTGCCAGCAGCAGCGGGACCCTTCAGGGCTACACCTTC
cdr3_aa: CASSSGTLQGYTF

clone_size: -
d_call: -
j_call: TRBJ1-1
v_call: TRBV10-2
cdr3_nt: TGCGCCAGCAGTGACGTACCGAGGACATCTTTCTTT
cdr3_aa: CASSDVPRTSFF

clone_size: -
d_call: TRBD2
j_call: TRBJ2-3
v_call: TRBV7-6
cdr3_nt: TGTGCCAGCAGCCCACTACCGGGACTAGCGTACGATACGCAGTATTTT
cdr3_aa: CASSPLPGLAYDTQYF

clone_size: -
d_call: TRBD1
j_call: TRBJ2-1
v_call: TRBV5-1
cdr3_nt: TGCGCCAGCAGCGGACGGGACAGGGGGTCGAATGAGCAGTTCTTC
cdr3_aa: CASSGRDRGSNEQFF

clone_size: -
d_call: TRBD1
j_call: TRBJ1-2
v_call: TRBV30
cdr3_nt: TGTGCCTCAGTCTACGGACAGGCGATCTATGGCTACACCTTC
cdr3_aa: CASVYGQAIYGYTF

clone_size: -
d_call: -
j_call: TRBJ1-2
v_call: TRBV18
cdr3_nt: TGTGCCAGCTCACCAGGGCCCGATTTAAACTATGGCTACACCTTC
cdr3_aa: CASSPGPDLNYGYTF

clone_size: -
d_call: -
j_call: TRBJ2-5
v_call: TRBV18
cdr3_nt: TGTGCCAGCTCACCTCCGGGCCAAGAGACCCAGTACTTC
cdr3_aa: CASSPPGQETQYF

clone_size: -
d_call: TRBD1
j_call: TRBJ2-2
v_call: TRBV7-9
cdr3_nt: TGTGCCAGCAGCTCATTCCCGGGACAGGGGGCCGGGGAGCTGTTTTTT
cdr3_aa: CASSSFPGQGAGELFF

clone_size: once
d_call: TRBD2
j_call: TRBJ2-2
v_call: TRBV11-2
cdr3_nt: TGTGCCAGCAGCTTTGGGGGGGCCGGGGAGCTGTTTTTT
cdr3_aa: CASSFGGAGELFF

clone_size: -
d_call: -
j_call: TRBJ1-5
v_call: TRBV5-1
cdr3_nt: TGCGCCAGCAGCGCAGATTATAGCAATCAGCCCCAGCATTTT
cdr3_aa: CASSADYSNQPQHF

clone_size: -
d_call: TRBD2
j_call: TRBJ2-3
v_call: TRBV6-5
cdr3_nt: TGTGCCAGCAGATCCGGGACTAGCGGAACAGATACGCAGTATTTT
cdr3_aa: CASRSGTSGTDTQYF

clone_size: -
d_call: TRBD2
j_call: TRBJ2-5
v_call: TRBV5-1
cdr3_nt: TGCGCCAGCAGCTTGGTACTAGCGGGAGTGGTAGAGACCCAGTACTTC
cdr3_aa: CASSLVLAGVVETQYF

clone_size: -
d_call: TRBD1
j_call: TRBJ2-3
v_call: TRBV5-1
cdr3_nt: TGCGCCAGCAGGGAAACAGGGGGCCGCACAGATACGCAGTATTTT
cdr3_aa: CASRETGGRTDTQYF

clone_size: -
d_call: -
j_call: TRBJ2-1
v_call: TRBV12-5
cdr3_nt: TGTGCTAGCCAATCGGGTAGCTCCTACAATGAGCAGTTCTTC
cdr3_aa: CASQSGSSYNEQFF

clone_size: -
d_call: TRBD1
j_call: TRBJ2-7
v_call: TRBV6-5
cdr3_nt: TGTGCCAGTCGGGACAGGGGGATCTACGAGCAGTACTTC
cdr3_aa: CASRDRGIYEQYF

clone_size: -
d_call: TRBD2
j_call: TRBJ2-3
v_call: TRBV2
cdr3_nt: TGTGCCAGCAGTGAATTCTTGAGCGGGGGCACAGATACGCAGTATTTT
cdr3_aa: CASSEFLSGGTDTQYF

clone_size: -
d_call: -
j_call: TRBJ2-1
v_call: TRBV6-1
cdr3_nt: TGTGCGGCAGGGAAAGGGCCCTACAATGAGCAGTTCTTC
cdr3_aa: CAAGKGPYNEQFF

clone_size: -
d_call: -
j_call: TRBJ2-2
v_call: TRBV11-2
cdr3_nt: TGTGCCAGCAGCTCGACCTTCTCCGGGGAGCTGTTTTTT
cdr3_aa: CASSSTFSGELFF

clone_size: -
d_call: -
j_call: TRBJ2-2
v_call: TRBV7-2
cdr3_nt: TGTGCCAGCAGCTTAGTTTCGCATATCCTCTCCGGGGAGCTGTTTTTT
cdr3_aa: CASSLVSHILSGELFF

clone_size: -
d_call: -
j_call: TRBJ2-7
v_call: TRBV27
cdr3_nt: TGTGCCAGCAGACCCCCCGGAACAGTCTCCCTATACGAGCAGTACTTC
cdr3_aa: CASRPPGTVSLYEQYF

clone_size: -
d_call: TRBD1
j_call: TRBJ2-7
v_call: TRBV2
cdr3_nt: TGTGCCAGCAGCGCCGGGACAGGGTATCACGAGCAGTACTTC
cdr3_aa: CASSAGTGYHEQYF

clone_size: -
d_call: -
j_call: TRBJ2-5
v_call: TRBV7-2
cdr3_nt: TGTGCCAGCAGCTTATTAGGGGTACAGACCCAGTACTTC
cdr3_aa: CASSLLGVQTQYF

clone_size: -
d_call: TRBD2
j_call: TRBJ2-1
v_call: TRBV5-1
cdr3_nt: TGCGCCAGCAGCTTGGGGAGCGGGAGCTCCTACAATGAGCAGTTCTTC
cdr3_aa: CASSLGSGSSYNEQFF

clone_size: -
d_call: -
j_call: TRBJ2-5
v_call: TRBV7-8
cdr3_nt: TGTGCCAGCAGCTTAGATTCAGGGGGGGAGACCCAGTACTTC
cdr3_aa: CASSLDSGGETQYF

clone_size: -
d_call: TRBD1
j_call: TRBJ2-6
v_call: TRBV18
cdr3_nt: TGTGCCAGCTCGCTTATACAGGGGCAAGGCTCTGGGGCCAACGTCCTGACTTTC
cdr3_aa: CASSLIQGQGSGANVLTF

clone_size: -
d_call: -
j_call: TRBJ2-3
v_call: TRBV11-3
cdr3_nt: TGTGCCAGCAGCGTTGAAAGCGGTGCAGATACGCAGTATTTT
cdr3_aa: CASSVESGADTQYF

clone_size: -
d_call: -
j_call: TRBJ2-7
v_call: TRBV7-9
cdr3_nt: TGTGCCAGCAGACAGGGTAACGAGCAGTACTTC
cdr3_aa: CASRQGNEQYF

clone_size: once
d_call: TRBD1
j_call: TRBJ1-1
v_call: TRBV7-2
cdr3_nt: TGTGCCAGCAGCCCCAGACAGGGATATGGTCTTGAAGCTTTCTTT
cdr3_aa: CASSPRQGYGLEAFF

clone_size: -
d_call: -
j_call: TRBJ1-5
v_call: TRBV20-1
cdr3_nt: TGCAGTGCTAGCGGGGGACAGCCCCAGCATTTT
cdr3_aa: CSASGGQPQHF

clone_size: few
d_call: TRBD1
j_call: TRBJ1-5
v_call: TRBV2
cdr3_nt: TGTGCCAGCAGGACAGGGGTCAATCAGCCCCAGCATTTT
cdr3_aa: CASRTGVNQPQHF

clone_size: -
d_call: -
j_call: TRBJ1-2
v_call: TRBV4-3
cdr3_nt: TGCGCCAGCAGCCAAGACAGGAACAGACCTACCTATGGCTACACCTTC
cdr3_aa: CASSQDRNRPTYGYTF

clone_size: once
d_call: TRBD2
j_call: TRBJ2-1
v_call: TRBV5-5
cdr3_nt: TGTGCCAGCAGCTCTGAACCGGGACTAGCGGGCCGGGCGCAGTTCTTC
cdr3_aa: CASSSEPGLAGRAQFF

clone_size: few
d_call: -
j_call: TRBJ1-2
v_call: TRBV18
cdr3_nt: TGTGCCAGCTCACCAAGAGGGGAGGCCTATGGCTACACCTTC
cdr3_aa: CASSPRGEAYGYTF